The 7 T cell receptor beta chains below all came from one sample that was sequenced in a study of blood T cell repertoires in COVID-19. TCRdb keeps only in-frame clones here, not all; method: immunoSEQ multiplex PCR. The sample has 490,000 or so clones, roughly nine tenths seen once; the top ten hold 6.5% to 9.5%. Sample: PBMCs or T cells enriched from blood (not recorded which). The origin of the receptors is a woman between 55 and 75 years old who had recovered from COVID-19.

The chain is built from TRBV18 and TRBJ1-4; 7 bases are shared with TRBD1. CDR3 length: 12 residues. The V gene's germline CDR1 is KGHSH and CDR2 LQKENI. The ends lost 5 bases at V and 11 bases at J; junction bases unmatched: 5. CDR3 loop: CASSEGAGKLFF. DNA of the CDR3: TGTGCCAGCTCAGAGGGGGCTGGGAAACTGTTTTTT.

This clone showed up just once. This chain joins TRBV5-1 and TRBJ2-7; 9 bases line up with TRBD1. V was clipped by 4 bases and J by 2 bases; unmatched bases: 16. The CDR3 runs to 18 residues. Germline V gene lookup returns CDR1 SGHRS and CDR2 YFSETQ. Here the CDR3 DNA reads TGCGCCAGCAGCCCCCAAGCCGGGGGGACAGGGAGGACCTACGAGCAGTACGTC. Translated, it gives CASSPQAGGTGRTYEQYV.

J is TRBJ2-2 and V is TRBV7-9; D is unclear. This CDR3 contains 13 residues. Germline V gene lookup returns CDR1 SEHNR and CDR2 FQNEAQ (reference sequence). V was pared by 5 bases and J by 5 bases, with 9 bases between. CDR3 amino acids: CASSPGGTGELFF. In DNA form, the CDR3 reads TGTGCCAGCAGCCCAGGTGGGACCGGGGAGCTGTTTTTT.

The rearrangement uses TRBV30 and TRBJ2-1, with TRBD1 matching over 8 bases. CDR1 is GTSNPN, CDR2 SVGIG, per germline (reference sequence). Germline trimming cut 3 bases from V and 2 bases from J; bases unmatched to any gene: 6. The CDR3 contains 15 residues. CDR3 nucleotide sequence: TGTGCCTGGAGGAACGACAGGGGAGCCTACAATGAGCAGTTCTTC. It is translated as CAWRNDRGAYNEQFF.

This clone was detected only once. The chain carries TRBV9 and TRBJ2-1; 9 bases agree with TRBD2. The CDR3 covers 18 residues. V was clipped by 0 bases and J by 0 bases; unmatched bases: 7. CDR1 is SGDLS and CDR2 is YYNGEE in the germline V gene. CDR3 in DNA: TGTGCCAGCAGCGTAGTTAGCGGGGGCCTCAGCTCCTACAATGAGCAGTTCTTC. Protein sequence: CASSVVSGGLSSYNEQFF.

The chain employs TRBV2 and TRBJ2-7; 7 bases agree with TRBD1. Trimming cost V 2 bases and J 4 bases; bases outside gene matches: 5. Germline CDR1 is SNHLY and CDR2 is FYNNEI. The CDR3 loop spans 14 amino acids. The CDR3 region is CASSELGGPYEQYV. In DNA, the CDR3 is TGTGCCAGCAGTGAATTAGGGGGCCCTTACGAGCAGTACGTC.

The rearrangement uses TRBV9 and TRBJ2-3; possibly TRBD2 for D (5 bases). The CDR3 covers 16 residues. V was shortened by 4 bases and J by 0 bases, with 15 bases between the two germline ends. Germline CDR1 reads SGDLS; CDR2 reads YYNGEE. CDR3 amino acids: CASSTNSASSTDTQYF. CDR3 DNA: TGTGCCAGCAGCACTAATAGCGCGTCCAGCACAGATACGCAGTATTTT. Drawing the rest from reference TRBV9 and TRBJ2-3, the complete variable domain is DSGVTQTPKHLITATGQRVTLRCSPRSGDLSVYWYQQSLDQGLQFLIQYYNGEERAKGNILERFSAQQFPDLHSELNLSSLELGDSALYFCASSTNSASSTDTQYFGPGTRLTVL.